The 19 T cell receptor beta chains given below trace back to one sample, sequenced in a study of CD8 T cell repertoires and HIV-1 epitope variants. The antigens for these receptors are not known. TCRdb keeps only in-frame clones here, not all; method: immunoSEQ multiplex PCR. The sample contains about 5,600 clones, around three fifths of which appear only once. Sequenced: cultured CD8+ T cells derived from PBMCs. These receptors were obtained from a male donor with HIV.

CDR3 amino acids: CASRQQGFEQFF. The CDR3 DNA reads as TGTGCCAGCAGGCAACAGGGATTTGAGCAGTTCTTC. V gene TRBV6-5 combines with J gene TRBJ2-1; TRBD1 might be the D (6 bases). CDR3 size: 12 residues. Trimming stripped 6 bases from V and 9 bases from J, with 12 bases between. Germline V gives CDR1 MNHEY, CDR2 SVGAGI.

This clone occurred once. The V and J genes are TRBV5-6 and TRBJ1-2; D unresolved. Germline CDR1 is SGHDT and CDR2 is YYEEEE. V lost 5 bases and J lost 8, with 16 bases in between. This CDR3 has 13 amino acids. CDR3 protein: CASSFPPREGYTF. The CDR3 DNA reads TGTGCCAGCAGTTTTCCACCACGGGAGGGCTACACCTTC.

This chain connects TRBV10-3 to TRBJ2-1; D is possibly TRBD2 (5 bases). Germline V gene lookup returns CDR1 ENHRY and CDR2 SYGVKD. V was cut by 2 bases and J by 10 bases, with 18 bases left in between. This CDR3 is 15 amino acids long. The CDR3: CAISEMSHLSGEQFF. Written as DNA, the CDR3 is TGTGCCATCAGTGAGATGAGCCATCTATCGGGGGAGCAGTTCTTC.

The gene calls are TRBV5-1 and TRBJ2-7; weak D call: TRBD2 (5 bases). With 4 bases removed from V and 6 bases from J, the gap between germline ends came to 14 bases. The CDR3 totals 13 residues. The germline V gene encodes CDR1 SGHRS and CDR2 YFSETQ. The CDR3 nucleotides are TGCGCCAGCAGCCCGGAGGACTCGGGCGAGCAGTACTTC. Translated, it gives CASSPEDSGEQYF.

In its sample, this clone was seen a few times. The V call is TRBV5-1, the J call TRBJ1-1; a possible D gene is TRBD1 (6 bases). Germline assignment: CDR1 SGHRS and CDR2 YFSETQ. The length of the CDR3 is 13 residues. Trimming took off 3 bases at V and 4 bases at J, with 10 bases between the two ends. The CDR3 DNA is TGCGCCAGCAGCTATTCACAGGGCACTGAAGCTTTCTTT. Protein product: CASSYSQGTEAFF. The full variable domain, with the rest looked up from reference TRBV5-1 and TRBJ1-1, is KAGVTQTPRYLIKTRGQQVTLSCSPISGHRSVSWYQQTPGQGLQFLFEYFSETQRNKGNFPGRFSGRQFSNSRSEMNVSTLELGDSALYLCASSYSQGTEAFFGQGTRLTVV.

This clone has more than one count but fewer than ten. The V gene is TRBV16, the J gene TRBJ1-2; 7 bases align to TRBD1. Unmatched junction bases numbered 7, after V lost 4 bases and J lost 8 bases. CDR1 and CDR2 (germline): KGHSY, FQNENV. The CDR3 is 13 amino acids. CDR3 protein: CASSLGTASGYTF. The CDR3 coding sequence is TGTGCCAGCAGCCTCGGGACAGCCTCGGGCTACACCTTC.

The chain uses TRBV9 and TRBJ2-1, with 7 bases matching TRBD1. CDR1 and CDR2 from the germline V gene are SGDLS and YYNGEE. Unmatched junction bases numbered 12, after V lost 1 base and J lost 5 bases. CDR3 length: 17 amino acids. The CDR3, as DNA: TGTGCCAGCAGCGTATCAGCCGGGACAGCCGGTAACAATGAGCAGTTCTTC. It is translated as CASSVSAGTAGNNEQFF.

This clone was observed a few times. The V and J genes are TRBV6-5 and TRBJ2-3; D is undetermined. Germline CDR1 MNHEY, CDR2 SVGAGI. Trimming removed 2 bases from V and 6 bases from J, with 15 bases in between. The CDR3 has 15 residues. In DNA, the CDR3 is TGTGCCAGCAGTTACCGTCGTCAGTTGGGGGATACGCAGTATTTT. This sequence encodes CASSYRRQLGDTQYF.

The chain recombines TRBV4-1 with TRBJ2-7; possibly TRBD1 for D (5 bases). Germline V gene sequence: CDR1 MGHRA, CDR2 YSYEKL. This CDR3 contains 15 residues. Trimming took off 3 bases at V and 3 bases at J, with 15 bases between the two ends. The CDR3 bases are TGCGCCAGCAGCCAGGAAAGCAGGGTAAACTACGAGCAGTACTTC. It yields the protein CASSQESRVNYEQYF.

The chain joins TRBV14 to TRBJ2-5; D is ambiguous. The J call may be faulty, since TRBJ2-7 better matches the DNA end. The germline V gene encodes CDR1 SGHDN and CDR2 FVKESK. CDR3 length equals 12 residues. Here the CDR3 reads CASSPPNHEQYF. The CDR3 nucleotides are TGTGCCAGCAGCCCCCCCAACCACGAGCAGTACTTC.

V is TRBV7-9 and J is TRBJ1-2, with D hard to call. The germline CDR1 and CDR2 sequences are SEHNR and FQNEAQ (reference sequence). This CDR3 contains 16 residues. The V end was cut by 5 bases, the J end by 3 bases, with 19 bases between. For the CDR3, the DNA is TGTGCCAGCAGCCCTTGGCCGGTAGAATTGGACTATGGCTACACCTTC. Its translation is CASSPWPVELDYGYTF.

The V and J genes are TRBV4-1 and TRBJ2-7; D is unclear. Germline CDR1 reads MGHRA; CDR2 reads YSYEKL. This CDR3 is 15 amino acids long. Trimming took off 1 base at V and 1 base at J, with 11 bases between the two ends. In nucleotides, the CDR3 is TGCGCCAGCAGCCAAGGGGTGACTTCTTCCTACGAGCAGTACTTC. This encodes CASSQGVTSSYEQYF.

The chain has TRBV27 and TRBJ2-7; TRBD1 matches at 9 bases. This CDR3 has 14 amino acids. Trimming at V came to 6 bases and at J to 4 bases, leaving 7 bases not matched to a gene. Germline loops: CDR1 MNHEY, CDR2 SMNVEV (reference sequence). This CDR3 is CASSYTGGEYEQYF. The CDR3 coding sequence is TGTGCCAGCAGCTACACAGGGGGCGAGTACGAGCAGTACTTC.

The CDR3 nucleotides read TGTGCCAGCAGTCCTGGACAGAGTTTCTATGGCTACACCTTC. Protein: CASSPGQSFYGYTF. The V call is TRBV27, the J call TRBJ1-2, with a weak D call TRBD1 (6 bases). The CDR3 spans 14 residues. Germline CDR1 is MNHEY and CDR2 is SMNVEV (reference sequence). Trimming took 5 bases from V and 4 from J, leaving 14 bases between them.

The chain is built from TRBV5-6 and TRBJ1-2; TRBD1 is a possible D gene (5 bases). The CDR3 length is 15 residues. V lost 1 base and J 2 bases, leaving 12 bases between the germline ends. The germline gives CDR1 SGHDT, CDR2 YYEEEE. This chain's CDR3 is CASSLMTAQNYGYTF. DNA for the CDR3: TGTGCCAGCAGCTTGATGACAGCCCAAAACTATGGCTACACCTTC.

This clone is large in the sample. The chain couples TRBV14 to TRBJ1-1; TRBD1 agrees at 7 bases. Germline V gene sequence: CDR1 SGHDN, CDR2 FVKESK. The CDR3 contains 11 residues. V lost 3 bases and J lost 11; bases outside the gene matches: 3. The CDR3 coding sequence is TGTGCCAGCAGCCAGTCAGGGGGGGCTTTCTTT. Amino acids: CASSQSGGAFF.

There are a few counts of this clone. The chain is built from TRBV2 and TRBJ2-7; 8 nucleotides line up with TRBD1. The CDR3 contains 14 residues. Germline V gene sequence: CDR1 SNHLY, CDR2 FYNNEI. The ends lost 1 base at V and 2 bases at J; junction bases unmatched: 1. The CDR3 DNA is TGTGCCAGCAGTGAAGGGACAGGGACCTACGAGCAGTACTTC. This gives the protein CASSEGTGTYEQYF.

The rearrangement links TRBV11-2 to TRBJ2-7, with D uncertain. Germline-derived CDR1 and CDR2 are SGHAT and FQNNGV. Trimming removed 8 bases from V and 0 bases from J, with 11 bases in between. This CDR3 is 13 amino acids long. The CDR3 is CASGMAPSYEQYF. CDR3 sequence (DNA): TGTGCCAGCGGTATGGCTCCCTCCTACGAGCAGTACTTC.

Written as DNA, the CDR3 is TGTGCCAGCAGCTTTGGGACAGGGGATATCACCGGGGAGCTGTTTTTT. Translation: CASSFGTGDITGELFF. The gene calls are TRBV5-6 and TRBJ2-2; 10 bases match TRBD1. The ends lost 2 bases at V and 4 bases at J; junction bases unmatched: 5. This CDR3 is 16 amino acids long. The V gene's germline CDR1 is SGHDT and CDR2 YYEEEE.